This TCR beta chain was recovered during a study of cytomegalovirus exposure and HLA in healthy donors. Study background: Findings of an earlier analysis included around 100 million unique TCR beta sequences from roughly 180 million T cells.

About this clone itself: What it binds is unknown.

PCR used 60 Vbeta primers and 13 Jbeta primers. Method: immunoSEQ multiplex PCR; TCRdb's copy keeps in-frame clones and lacks some. The sample contains about 160,000 clones, 84% of which appear only once. General study findings and limits: The authors enumerated over 150 TCR beta chains as linked to cytomegalovirus. In vitro checks showed that three CMV-associated chains really do target CMV antigens.

There are 15 residues in the CDR3. Germline V gene data show CDR1 as LNHDA and CDR2 as SQIVND (reference sequence). V lost 7 bases to trimming and J lost 3 bases, with 16 bases between them. This clonotype originated in a man aged 18 to 35 in good health and CMV-seronegative. Input material: PBMCs. J is TRBJ1-5 and V is TRBV19, with TRBD1 as a possible D gene (5 bases). CDR3 loop: CASKKDRNLNQPQHF. The CDR3, as DNA: TGTGCCAGTAAGAAAGACAGAAATCTCAATCAGCCCCAGCATTTT.